This TCR beta chain originates from a study of T cell responses to AZD1222 COVID-19 vaccine. Generated by immunoSEQ multiplex PCR, the TCRdb table keeps only in-frame clones and is missing some. Here the sample spans more than 150,000 clones, around nine tenths being singletons. In its sample, this clone was seen a few times. Its antigen remains unknown. Germline V gene lookup returns CDR1 SEHNR and CDR2 FQNEAQ (reference sequence). This CDR3 spans 17 amino acids. J gave up 5 bases and V 5 bases, and 15 bases lay outside the gene matches. Whole-study results and caveats: At 160-218 and 743-854, vaccine-associated CD4 TCRs were dominant, and they spanned spike. Donors were largely white British and mainly female; clonal diversity was possibly underestimated.

The chain couples TRBV7-9 to TRBJ1-1; TRBD1 aligns across 9 bases. Sample: peripheral blood, taken on day 0 of AZD1222 vaccination. The sequence came from an adult in good health. CDR3 protein: CASSPRQGGFVQTEAFF. CDR3 coding DNA: TGTGCCAGCAGCCCCCGACAGGGGGGTTTCGTTCAGACTGAAGCTTTCTTT.